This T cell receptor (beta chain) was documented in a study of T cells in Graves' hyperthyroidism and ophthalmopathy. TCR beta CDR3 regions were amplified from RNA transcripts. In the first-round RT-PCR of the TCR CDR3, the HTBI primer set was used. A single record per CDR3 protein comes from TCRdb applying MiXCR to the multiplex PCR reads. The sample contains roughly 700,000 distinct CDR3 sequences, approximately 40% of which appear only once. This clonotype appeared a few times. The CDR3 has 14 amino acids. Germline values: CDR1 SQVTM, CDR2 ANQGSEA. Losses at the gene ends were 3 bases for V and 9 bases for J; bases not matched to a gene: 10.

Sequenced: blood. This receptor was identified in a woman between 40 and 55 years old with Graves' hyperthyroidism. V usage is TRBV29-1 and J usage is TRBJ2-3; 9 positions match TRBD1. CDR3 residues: CSVDWGQGGGTQYF. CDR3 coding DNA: TGCAGCGTTGACTGGGGACAGGGCGGGGGAACGCAGTATTTT.